This paragraph covers one T cell receptor (beta chain) sequence. This record comes from a study of T cell changes during pregnancy in multiple sclerosis. Sequencing was performed with immunoSEQ multiplex PCR; in TCRdb, only in-frame clones are kept and a portion is missing. The data contain under 35,000 clones, 70% to 90% of them seen just once; the ten biggest clones take up about 7%. Trimming cost V 8 bases and J 7 bases, with 16 bases left between them. The germline V gene encodes CDR1 MRHNA and CDR2 SNTAGT. This CDR3 has 13 residues. The J gene is TRBJ2-3, the V gene TRBV6-4; tentatively, D is TRBD2 (5 bases). This receptor was obtained from a female donor with multiple sclerosis, enrolled in a pregnancy study. The sequenced sample was CD8+ T cells from peripheral blood mononuclear cells, obtained in the second trimester of pregnancy. The CDR3: CASAPSSSNTQYF. The CDR3 coding sequence is TGTGCCAGCGCGCCATCTAGCTCTAATACGCAGTATTTT.